The 24 T cell receptor beta chains below come from one sample, sequenced in a study of cytomegalovirus exposure and HLA in healthy donors. Sequencing was performed with immunoSEQ multiplex PCR; in TCRdb, only in-frame clones are kept and a portion is missing. In the table there are about 200,000 clones, around 87% of which are singletons. Sequencing input: PBMCs. The receptors originated from a woman between 18 and 29 years old in good health and CMV-seropositive.

This sequence joins TRBV27 and TRBJ1-5, with 9 bases matching TRBD1. This CDR3 has 15 amino acids. Germline loops: CDR1 MNHEY, CDR2 SMNVEV (reference sequence). Trimming took 8 bases from V and 3 from J; bases not matched to a gene: 8. The CDR3 region is CASGDRVDYNQPQHF. The CDR3 coding sequence is TGTGCCAGCGGGGACAGGGTGGACTACAATCAGCCCCAGCATTTT.

The chain combines TRBV5-1 with TRBJ2-1; 10 nucleotides agree with TRBD2. The trim removed 4 bases at V and 6 bases at J, leaving 7 bases unmatched. The CDR3 extends over 15 amino acids. Germline values: CDR1 SGHRS, CDR2 YFSETQ. CDR3 in DNA: TGCGCCAGCAGCCTCCTAGCGGGAGAAAGCAATGAGCAGTTCTTC. Its protein is CASSLLAGESNEQFF.

The chain is built from TRBV4-1 and TRBJ1-1; 9 positions agree with TRBD1. The CDR3 extends over 15 amino acids. Germline V gene sequence: CDR1 MGHRA, CDR2 YSYEKL. The ends lost 4 bases at V and 2 bases at J; junction bases unmatched: 5. This CDR3 is CASSPLTGGNTEAFF. The CDR3 DNA reads as TGCGCCAGCAGCCCCCTGACAGGGGGAAACACTGAAGCTTTCTTT.

This clone was detected once. The rearrangement joins TRBV29-1 to TRBJ1-2, with D hard to call. The germline gives CDR1 SQVTM, CDR2 ANQGSEA. The V end was cut by 1 base, the J end by 3 bases, with 12 bases between. The CDR3 contains 14 residues. CDR3 protein: CSVEGQAPHYGYTF. The CDR3 DNA reads TGCAGCGTTGAAGGTCAGGCGCCCCACTATGGCTACACCTTC.

This clone turned up a few times. The CDR3 loop is CASSLGLAQNIQYF. CDR3 coding DNA: TGTGCCAGCAGCTTGGGACTAGCGCAAAACATTCAGTACTTC. The rearrangement joins TRBV7-9 to TRBJ2-4; 10 bases match TRBD2. Per the germline V gene, CDR1 is SEHNR and CDR2 is FQNEAQ (reference sequence). V shed 3 bases and J 5 bases; nucleotides not matched to a gene: 1. There are 14 residues in the CDR3.

Worth noting for this clone: Additional DNA sequences in this sample encode the identical CDR3. The chain links TRBV5-1 to TRBJ2-5, with D possibly matching TRBD1 (6 bases). Trimming removed 2 bases at V and 5 bases at J, with 10 bases between. Per the germline V gene, CDR1 is SGHRS and CDR2 is YFSETQ. The CDR3 length is 13 residues. The CDR3 sequence: CASSLQGQETQYF. The CDR3 DNA is TGCGCCAGCAGCTTACAGGGTCAGGAGACCCAGTACTTC.

This chain uses TRBV7-8 with TRBJ2-1; 13 nucleotides line up with TRBD2. CDR3 length: 18 amino acids. The germline V gene has CDR1 SGHVS and CDR2 FQNEAQ. V gave up 5 bases and J gave up 2 bases; unmatched junction bases: 9. The CDR3 is CASSVLAGGPQTYNEQFF. CDR3 DNA sequence: TGTGCCAGCAGCGTACTAGCGGGAGGGCCCCAAACCTACAATGAGCAGTTCTTC.

This sequence joins TRBV5-1 and TRBJ2-1; the D gene is possibly TRBD2 (5 bases). Germline CDR1 is SGHRS and CDR2 is YFSETQ. Trimming pared 5 bases from V and 8 bases from J, leaving 17 bases between. CDR3 size: 14 residues. For the CDR3, the DNA is TGCGCCAGCAGTCATGGACTGCGGCCGGATGAGCAGTTCTTC. Translating gives CASSHGLRPDEQFF.

J is TRBJ2-7 and V is TRBV28, with D perhaps TRBD1 (5 bases). The length of the CDR3 is 13 residues. Germline CDR1 and CDR2: MDHEN and SYDVKM. The germline V and J ends were trimmed by 4 bases and 2 bases, with 9 bases remaining between them. In nucleotides, the CDR3 is TGTGCCAGCAGTTCGCCAGGGACCTACGAGCAGTACTTC. Protein product: CASSSPGTYEQYF.

The chain joins TRBV7-8 to TRBJ2-7; TRBD2 agrees at 12 bases. Germline CDR1 and CDR2: SGHVS and FQNEAQ. The V gene end was trimmed by 5 bases and the J gene end by 3 bases; junction bases not matched to a gene: 5. The CDR3 consists of 15 residues. The CDR3 here is CASSQGTSGLYEQYF. CDR3 nucleotides: TGTGCCAGCAGCCAGGGGACTAGCGGGCTCTACGAGCAGTACTTC.

The CDR3: CASNNPYAGLYEQYF. Written as DNA, the CDR3 is TGTGCCAGCAACAATCCCTATGCGGGGTTGTACGAGCAGTACTTC. The chain recombines TRBV11-2 with TRBJ2-7; a possible D gene is TRBD2 (6 bases). Germline V gene lookup returns CDR1 SGHAT and CDR2 FQNNGV. Trimming stripped 7 bases from V and 4 bases from J, with 20 bases between. This CDR3 has 15 amino acids.

V is TRBV30 and J is TRBJ2-7, with D perhaps TRBD1 (6 bases). This CDR3 spans 12 amino acids. Germline CDR1 is GTSNPN and CDR2 is SVGIG (reference sequence). V dropped 5 bases and J dropped 1 base, with 9 bases sitting between them. CDR3 nucleotides: TGTGCCTGGGGGGGCTGGTCCTACGAGCAGTACTTC. Residues: CAWGGWSYEQYF.

The chain carries TRBV5-4 and TRBJ1-2, with D perhaps TRBD1 (6 bases). Trimming shortened V by 1 base and J by 4 bases, and 8 bases separated the two germline ends. The CDR3 totals 13 residues. The V gene's germline CDR1 is SGHNT and CDR2 YYREEE (reference sequence). Here the CDR3 reads CASSLQGLYGYTF. CDR3 DNA sequence: TGTGCCAGCAGCTTGCAGGGGCTCTATGGCTACACCTTC. Complete variable domain (other parts from reference TRBV5-4 and TRBJ1-2): ETGVTQSPTHLIKTRGQQVTLRCSSQSGHNTVSWYQQALGQGPQFIFQYYREEENGRGNFPPRFSGLQFPNYSSELNVNALELDDSALYLCASSLQGLYGYTFGSGTRLTVV.

The chain uses TRBV30 and TRBJ2-7, with 8 bases matching TRBD2. With 4 bases clipped from V and 3 bases from J, the junction kept 8 bases outside the gene matches. This CDR3 contains 14 residues. Germline CDR1 reads GTSNPN; CDR2 reads SVGIG (reference sequence). This CDR3 reads CAWNPSGGFYEQYF. The CDR3 DNA is TGTGCCTGGAATCCCTCGGGGGGGTTCTACGAGCAGTACTTC.

This sequence joins TRBV27 and TRBJ2-7; D might be TRBD2 (6 bases). Trimming removed 4 bases from V and 2 bases from J, with 18 bases in between. Germline V lookup: CDR1 MNHEY, CDR2 SMNVEV (reference sequence). CDR3 length equals 16 residues. CDR3: CASSSYTGTDAYEQYF. For the CDR3, the DNA is TGTGCCAGCAGTTCCTATACCGGGACTGACGCCTACGAGCAGTACTTC.

The genes are TRBV4-2 and TRBJ1-1, with 9 bases fitting TRBD1. CDR1 and CDR2 from the germline V gene are LGHNA and YNFKEQ. CDR3 size: 15 residues. Losses at the gene ends were 4 bases for V and 6 bases for J; bases not matched to a gene: 9. The CDR3 nucleotides are TGTGCCAGCAGCCTTTGGACAGGGGCTTCCCCTGAAGCTTTCTTT. Its protein product is CASSLWTGASPEAFF.

The chain joins TRBV5-1 to TRBJ2-2, with 8 nucleotides matching TRBD1. Looked up from germline, CDR1 is SGHRS and CDR2 is YFSETQ. V shed 3 bases and J 0 bases; nucleotides not matched to a gene: 13. This CDR3 comprises 19 residues. The CDR3 is CASSWLWAGGMANTGELFF. The CDR3 DNA reads TGCGCCAGCAGCTGGCTTTGGGCAGGGGGCATGGCGAACACCGGGGAGCTGTTTTTT.

This clone showed up just a few times. This chain uses TRBV2 with TRBJ1-2; D call uncertain. Germline V gene data show CDR1 as SNHLY and CDR2 as FYNNEI. V was clipped by 0 bases and J by 8 bases, with 10 bases between them. This CDR3 region has 13 residues. DNA for the CDR3: TGTGCCAGCAGTGAAGCGGGAGTAGGGGGCTACACCTTC. It is translated as CASSEAGVGGYTF.

The chain recombines TRBV19 with TRBJ1-4; 7 bases fit TRBD1. Trimming at V came to 2 bases and at J to 6 bases, leaving 6 bases not matched to a gene. Germline V CDR1 and CDR2: LNHDA, SQIVND (reference sequence). The CDR3 consists of 15 residues. CDR3 DNA: TGTGCCAGTAGTATATCGCCAGGGGGGCATGAAAAACTGTTTTTT. Translated, it gives CASSISPGGHEKLFF.

This clone occurred once. The chain couples TRBV5-1 to TRBJ2-3; D gene ambiguous. The CDR3 contains 18 residues. Germline V CDR1 and CDR2: SGHRS, YFSETQ. V was cut by 1 base and J by 4 bases, with 22 bases left in between. The CDR3 spells CASSLNIRDSTIPDTQYF. Written as DNA, the CDR3 is TGCGCCAGCAGCTTGAATATAAGAGATTCTACCATCCCAGATACGCAGTATTTT.

V is TRBV28 and J is TRBJ1-1; possible D gene TRBD1, 5 bases. Trimming stripped 3 bases from V and 2 bases from J, with 13 bases between. The CDR3 has 15 residues. Germline-derived CDR1 and CDR2 are MDHEN and SYDVKM. The CDR3 bases are TGTGCCAGCAGTTTTCGACAGACTCAAAACACTGAAGCTTTCTTT. Its protein is CASSFRQTQNTEAFF.

The chain links TRBV5-5 to TRBJ2-7; 7 bases map to TRBD1. Trimming at V came to 0 bases and at J to 3 bases, leaving 6 bases not matched to a gene. This CDR3 has 15 amino acids. Germline CDR1 and CDR2: SGHKS and YYEKEE (reference sequence). Written as DNA, the CDR3 is TGTGCCAGCAGCTTGGGAGGGGGCGTATTCTACGAGCAGTACTTC. The encoded protein is CASSLGGGVFYEQYF.

The V and J genes are TRBV27 and TRBJ2-1, with no clear D. The CDR3 has 15 residues. V lost 5 bases to trimming and J lost 2 bases, with 13 bases between them. CDR1 is MNHEY, CDR2 SMNVEV, per germline (reference sequence). The CDR3 region is CASSPLVFPYNEQFF. In DNA, the CDR3 is TGTGCCAGCAGTCCCCTAGTGTTCCCCTACAATGAGCAGTTCTTC.

This chain links TRBV7-2 with TRBJ2-1; D unclear. This CDR3 spans 15 amino acids. V shed 1 base and J shed 2 bases, with 9 bases lying between them. CDR1 is SGHTA, CDR2 FQGNSA, per germline. The CDR3 nucleotides are TGTGCCAGCAGCTTAGAACTCTCGGCCTACAATGAGCAGTTCTTC. This encodes CASSLELSAYNEQFF.